This TCR beta chain was documented in a study of blood T cell repertoires in COVID-19. This clone was observed a single time. Generated by immunoSEQ multiplex PCR, the TCRdb table keeps only in-frame clones and is missing some. The repertoire holds roughly 180,000 clones, with about four fifths as singletons. CDR1 is MDHEN and CDR2 is SYDVKM in the germline V gene. V lost 3 bases and J lost 8; bases outside the gene matches: 5. The CDR3 has 13 amino acids. Sequenced: PBMCs or T cells enriched from blood (not recorded which). The TCR was taken from a man aged 40-55 years who had recovered from COVID-19. V and J are TRBV28 and TRBJ1-2; 8 bases line up with TRBD1. The CDR3 DNA reads TGTGCCAGCAGTTTTCAGGGGGCGCCAGGCTACACCTTC. Translation: CASSFQGAPGYTF.